The sequence of this T cell receptor (beta chain) was determined in a study of blood T cell repertoires in COVID-19. Study context: The United States, Italy and Spain supplied acute and convalescent COVID-19 samples.

Two negative PCRs, clearance, or symptom resolution had been documented for recovered Cohort 3 donors. As processed by the authors: From reference gene primer amplification, estimates of nucleated cell counts were derived. TCRdb's copy holds only in-frame clones and misses some; the assay was immunoSEQ multiplex PCR. Clonal size and the V and J genes are those of that table, whereas D and trimming came from the DNA. The table lists under 200,000 clones, roughly four fifths of them singletons. Sequencing was carried out using PBMCs or T cells enriched from blood (not recorded which). The clonotype comes from a man aged 45-65 years who had recovered from COVID-19.

The CDR3 region is CASSVLPSGGTTDTQYF. DNA for the CDR3: TGTGCCAGCAGCGTCCTTCCTAGCGGGGGGACCACAGATACGCAGTATTTT. V is TRBV9 and J is TRBJ2-3; 11 bases are a match to TRBD2. The CDR3 extends over 17 amino acids. The junction had 7 bases not matched to a gene; V was cut back by 2 bases and J by 2 bases. Germline CDR1 is SGDLS and CDR2 is YYNGEE.